This TCR beta chain was observed in a study of T cell clonotyping in hematopoietic cell transplantation. Study-level results: Few recipient clonotypes overlapped donors; over 97% were de novo at given depth. Pathologically expanded recipient clonotypes increased progressively from day 30 to day 180 as diversity fell. Higher Inverse Simpson Index values in graft donor and pretransplant recipient predicted broader posttransplant TCR diversity.

This CDR3 comprises 14 residues. V was pared by 7 bases and J by 4 bases, with 16 bases between. Germline lookup yields CDR1 MDHEN and CDR2 SYDVKM. The table came from immunoSEQ multiplex PCR; TCRdb's copy has only in-frame clones and leaves some out. The repertoire consists of about 10,000 clones, with roughly 93% occurring once and the leading ten covering under 7.5%. On this clone: Antigen specificity is unknown.

Here the sequenced sample was PBMCs, taken 100 days after allogeneic stem cell transplant. V is TRBV28 and J is TRBJ1-1; no clear D gene. The TCR was taken from a male patient between 45 and 59 years old who had an allogeneic stem cell transplant from a related donor, so T cells may come from the graft donor. Some clones in this sample may be carry-over from other donors' samples. CDR3 sequence: CASTQTQPITEAFF. CDR3 bases: TGTGCCAGCACACAGACCCAACCCATCACTGAAGCTTTCTTT.